This TCR beta chain was documented in a study of blood T cells in healthy people across ages. Overall study findings and caveats: A roughly linear fall in TCR beta diversity per million T cells was seen with increasing age.

To note about this clonotype: Antigen unknown.

A second PCR, run for roughly 7 to 12 cycles, used a sample-barcoded 5' primer plus a J-beta primer mix. Every individual sample yielded 2.5 million or more paired-end reads (each containing CDR3). TCRdb reprocessed the 5' RACE reads via MiXCR and lists one record per CDR3 protein. The sample shows around 800,000 distinct CDR3 sequences, roughly 53% of them seen only once. V was pared by 3 bases and J by 1 base, with 12 bases between. The CDR3 contains 15 residues. In germline, CDR1 is SQVTM, CDR2 ANQGSEA. The sequenced sample consisted of blood. This receptor was taken from an elderly man in good health. This chain joins TRBV29-1 and TRBJ2-2; D is perhaps TRBD2 (6 bases). In nucleotides, the CDR3 is TGCAGCGTTGAGGCGGGACGGGTGAACACCGGGGAGCTGTTTTTT. Translation: CSVEAGRVNTGELFF.